This T cell receptor beta chain was retrieved from a study of shared clonotypes between healthy human individuals. Study-level results: Rarefaction exposed incomplete sorted-subset sequencing despite large depth.

In the case of this clone: The antigen remains unidentified.

Naive CD4+ cells were CD45RA-selected; the remaining cells were memory. Sequencing used immunoSEQ multiplex PCR; TCRdb keeps in-frame clones, though not all of them. The table lists approximately 2.1 million clones, approximately 93% of them singletons. V lost 2 bases and J 0 bases, leaving 9 bases between the germline ends. This CDR3 is 15 amino acids long. Looked up from germline, CDR1 is SGHTA and CDR2 is FQGTGA. V usage is TRBV7-3 and J usage is TRBJ2-3; D perhaps matches TRBD1 (5 bases). The source of this sequence is a man aged 18 to 29 in good health. Some clones in this sample may be carry-over from other donors' samples. Sequenced material: naive CD4+ T cells from PBMCs. The subset: CD45RA+ positively selected. The CDR3 DNA sequence: TGTGCCAGCAGCTTACGGGCAGGGAGCACAGATACGCAGTATTTT. Encoded protein: CASSLRAGSTDTQYF.